This T cell receptor beta chain was captured by sequencing in a study of regulatory T cells in long-lasting Graves disease. General study findings and limits: Persistent cases of Graves' showed reduced TCR diversity relative to newly diagnosed patients.

Investigators prepared the TCR beta libraries by applying iRepertoire HTBI primers and Arm-PCR of CDR3 regions. One entry per CDR3 protein results from TCRdb running MiXCR on the multiplex PCR reads. The profile shows 350,000 to 450,000 distinct CDR3 sequences, under 25% of them singletons. Germline values: CDR1 MDHEN, CDR2 SYDVKM. This CDR3 region has 13 residues. Trimming shortened V by 9 bases and J by 5 bases, and 16 bases separated the two germline ends. There are many counts of this clonotype. Its target is unknown. Sample time point: persistent/refractory GD, antithyroid drugs over 5 years with positive TRAb. Extracted PBMC RNA gave rise to the TCR library.

The V call is TRBV28, the J call TRBJ1-2, with D uncertain. This receptor was obtained from a female donor with Graves disease. The sequenced sample was peripheral blood mononuclear cells (PBMCs), obtained when the disease was refractory, from a patient treated with antithyroid drugs. The CDR3 sequence: CASRPETRYGYTF. The DNA of the CDR3 is TGTGCCAGTAGACCTGAGACCCGGTATGGCTACACCTTC.